Listed here are 25 T cell receptor beta chains from one sample, sequenced in a study of shared clonotypes between healthy human individuals. The table came from immunoSEQ multiplex PCR; TCRdb's copy has only in-frame clones and leaves some out. The table includes around 700,000 clones, about three quarters detected once. The source material was memory CD4+ T cells sorted from blood. Subset defined: CD45RA-negative fraction. The receptors derive from a woman in her 30s in good health.

The chain recombines TRBV15 with TRBJ2-3; the match to TRBD2 covers 12 bases. This CDR3 has 20 residues. Unmatched junction bases numbered 14, after V lost 1 base and J lost 3 bases. Germline CDR1 LNHNV, CDR2 YYDKDF (reference sequence). The chain's CDR3 is CATSRATSGRQVARTDTQYF. The CDR3 DNA is TGTGCCACCAGCAGAGCAACTAGCGGGAGGCAGGTTGCGAGAACAGATACGCAGTATTTT. Full variable domain (outside the CDR3, taken from reference TRBV15 and TRBJ2-3): DAMVIQNPRYQVTQFGKPVTLSCSQTLNHNVMYWYQQKSSQAPKLLFHYYDKDFNNEADTPDNFQSRRPNTSFCFLDIRSPGLGDTAMYLCATSRATSGRQVARTDTQYFGPGTRLTVL.

This clone has a single count. J is TRBJ2-5 and V is TRBV5-1; D is perhaps TRBD1 or TRBD2 (5 bases each). Trimming took 4 bases from V and 4 from J, leaving 17 bases between them. The CDR3 runs 15 residues. Looked up from germline, CDR1 is SGHRS and CDR2 is YFSETQ. CDR3 nucleotides: TGCGCCAGCAGCCCGGATTTGGGGGTTGCAGAGACCCAGTACTTC. Translation: CASSPDLGVAETQYF. Drawing the rest from reference TRBV5-1 and TRBJ2-5, the complete variable domain is KAGVTQTPRYLIKTRGQQVTLSCSPISGHRSVSWYQQTPGQGLQFLFEYFSETQRNKGNFPGRFSGRQFSNSRSEMNVSTLELGDSALYLCASSPDLGVAETQYFGPGTRLLVL.

About this clone itself: At the DNA level, this CDR3 is encoded by other sequences in the same sample as well. The chain recombines TRBV5-1 with TRBJ2-5; maybe TRBD1 (6 bases). V was clipped by 1 base and J by 1 base, with 8 bases between them. This CDR3 contains 14 residues. In germline, CDR1 is SGHRS, CDR2 YFSETQ. CDR3 in amino acids: CASSLLGGQETQYF. In DNA, the CDR3 is TGCGCCAGCAGCTTGTTAGGGGGCCAAGAGACCCAGTACTTC.

This rearrangement joins TRBV5-1 to TRBJ2-1, with D possibly being TRBD2 (6 bases). Per germline, CDR1 SGHRS and CDR2 YFSETQ. Trimming cost V 1 base and J 4 bases, with 12 bases left between them. The CDR3 contains 15 residues. The CDR3 region has the DNA TGCGCCAGCAGCTTGACTAGCCACGGTTACAATGAGCAGTTCTTC. Encoded protein: CASSLTSHGYNEQFF. Looking up the rest from reference TRBV5-1 and TRBJ2-1 gives the full variable domain: KAGVTQTPRYLIKTRGQQVTLSCSPISGHRSVSWYQQTPGQGLQFLFEYFSETQRNKGNFPGRFSGRQFSNSRSEMNVSTLELGDSALYLCASSLTSHGYNEQFFGPGTRLTVL.

The chain carries TRBV12-5 and TRBJ2-7, with TRBD2 matching 9 bases. After removal of 0 bases from V and 2 bases from J, the junction contained 14 bases not matched to a gene. Germline CDR1 and CDR2: LGHNT and FRNRAP. The CDR3 runs 19 residues. CDR3 sequence: CASGLVTPFRLAETYEQYF. The DNA of the CDR3 is TGTGCTAGTGGTTTGGTAACCCCATTCAGACTAGCGGAGACCTACGAGCAGTACTTC. Supplemented by reference TRBV12-5 and TRBJ2-7, the full variable domain reads DARVTQTPRHKVTEMGQEVTMRCQPILGHNTVFWYRQTMMQGLELLAYFRNRAPLDDSGMPKDRFSAEMPDATLATLKIQPSEPRDSAVYFCASGLVTPFRLAETYEQYFGPGTRLTVT.

The table lists this clone with a few counts. The chain joins TRBV5-1 to TRBJ2-7; 7 bases line up with TRBD2. With V trimmed by 0 bases and J by 6 bases, 6 bases remained unmatched. The germline CDR1 and CDR2 sequences are SGHRS and YFSETQ. This CDR3 has 14 amino acids. CDR3 in amino acids: CASSLVLAVREQYF. As DNA, the CDR3 is TGCGCCAGCAGCTTGGTTCTAGCGGTACGCGAGCAGTACTTC.

The chain is built from TRBV7-4 and TRBJ1-5, with D perhaps TRBD1 (6 bases). V was clipped by 1 base and J by 4 bases, with 8 bases between them. Germline assignment: CDR1 SGHVT and CDR2 SQSDAQ. The CDR3 totals 14 residues. CDR3 DNA sequence: TGTGCCAGCAGCTTAGTAGGGGGGAATCAGCCCCAGCATTTT. Translation gives CASSLVGGNQPQHF.

This clone was seen a single time. The chain uses TRBV7-2 and TRBJ2-7; perhaps TRBD2 as D (6 bases). The CDR3 loop spans 16 amino acids. The germline gives CDR1 SGHTA, CDR2 FQGNSA. The V gene lost 4 bases and the J gene lost 4 bases, with 20 bases spanning the gap. CDR3 sequence reads: CASSWYDGRSSYEQYF. DNA for the CDR3: TGTGCCAGCAGCTGGTACGACGGGAGAAGTTCTTACGAGCAGTACTTC.

The chain combines TRBV5-1 with TRBJ2-7; the D is unclear. Germline assignment: CDR1 SGHRS and CDR2 YFSETQ. With 5 bases removed from V and 3 bases from J, the gap between germline ends came to 9 bases. The CDR3 length is 12 residues. The DNA for the CDR3 is TGCGCCAGCAGATCTAATAGCTACGAGCAGTACTTC. Its translation: CASRSNSYEQYF.

As to this clone: The junction differs from germline at one of its ends, possibly a read error. The chain carries TRBV7-9 and TRBJ1-2; D is ambiguous. Germline CDR1 reads SEHNR; CDR2 reads FQNEAQ (reference sequence). This CDR3 has 12 residues. The CDR3 here is CASSLGIAVMAF. CDR3 DNA: TGTGCCAGCAGCTTAGGGATCGCAGTCATGGCCTTC.

The chain couples TRBV19 to TRBJ1-4; D is ambiguous. Trimming took 10 bases from V and 5 from J, leaving 23 bases between them. In germline, CDR1 is LNHDA, CDR2 SQIVND (reference sequence). CDR3 length: 16 residues. The CDR3 is CATNTPRRGSNEKLFF. In nucleotides, the CDR3 is TGTGCCACCAACACCCCGAGACGGGGATCAAATGAAAAACTGTTTTTT.

The V call is TRBV7-1, the J call TRBJ2-1; 7 bases map to TRBD1. TRBV7-1 is given ORF status, its function remaining uncertain. The CDR3 consists of 14 residues. V was clipped by 5 bases and J by 0 bases; unmatched bases: 1. CDR3 sequence: CASSRDSSYNEQFF. For the CDR3, the DNA is TGTGCCAGCAGCCGGGACAGCTCCTACAATGAGCAGTTCTTC.

The chain couples TRBV19 to TRBJ1-5; D gene ambiguous. The CDR3 is 15 amino acids. Germline V gene lookup returns CDR1 LNHDA and CDR2 SQIVND (reference sequence). With 5 bases removed from V and 6 bases from J, the gap between germline ends came to 17 bases. The DNA for the CDR3 is TGTGCCAGTAGTTGGGTAGCCCAGACGGGTCAGCCCCAGCATTTT. It encodes CASSWVAQTGQPQHF.

The chain is built from TRBV6-5 and TRBJ1-4; possible D gene TRBD1, 6 bases. Looked up from germline, CDR1 is MNHEY and CDR2 is SVGAGI. V gave up 6 bases and J gave up 0 bases, with 11 bases separating them. This CDR3 is 15 amino acids long. The CDR3 spells CASRKQGATNEKLFF. CDR3 coding DNA: TGTGCCAGCAGAAAACAGGGCGCAACTAATGAAAAACTGTTTTTT.

J is TRBJ2-1 and V is TRBV6-5, with TRBD2 matching 11 bases. Looked up from germline, CDR1 is MNHEY and CDR2 is SVGAGI. With V trimmed by 6 bases and J by 7 bases, 8 bases remained unmatched. The CDR3 runs to 15 residues. CDR3 loop: CASRTLAGVKNEQFF. The CDR3 nucleotides are TGTGCCAGCAGGACACTAGCGGGAGTTAAGAATGAGCAGTTCTTC.

This clone was counted between two and nine times. A much larger clonotype is one base distant, so this may be a read error. In the same sample, other DNA sequences code for this CDR3. The chain has TRBV5-1 and TRBJ2-1; D perhaps matches TRBD2 (6 bases). The V end lost 0 bases, the J end lost 0 bases, and 7 bases lay between the germline ends. This CDR3 is built from 15 residues. Germline lookup yields CDR1 SGHRS and CDR2 YFSETQ. CDR3 region: CASSLDGSSYNEQFF. In DNA form, the CDR3 reads TGCGCCAGCAGCTTGGACGGGAGCTCCTACAATGAGCAGTTCTTC. Based on the CDR3 plus reference TRBV5-1 and TRBJ2-1, the full variable domain is KAGVTQTPRYLIKTRGQQVTLSCSPISGHRSVSWYQQTPGQGLQFLFEYFSETQRNKGNFPGRFSGRQFSNSRSEMNVSTLELGDSALYLCASSLDGSSYNEQFFGPGTRLTVL.

The chain carries TRBV7-7 and TRBJ2-5; D is unclear. Germline assignment: CDR1 SSHAT and CDR2 FNYEAQ (reference sequence). This CDR3 spans 14 amino acids. Deletions cut 2 bases from V and 2 bases from J, with 9 bases between. The chain's CDR3 is CASSLNIGQETQYF. CDR3 DNA: TGTGCCAGCAGCTTAAATATAGGGCAAGAGACCCAGTACTTC.

Notes on this clone: This likely reflects a read error, since a far larger clone is one base away. This rearrangement joins TRBV4-1 to TRBJ1-5; unclear D gene. CDR3 length: 14 residues. Per germline, CDR1 MGHRA and CDR2 YSYEKL. Between the trimmed V and J ends, which lost 1 base and 2 bases, there was a span of 6 bases. The CDR3 region is CASSQVEGNQPQHF. As DNA, the CDR3 is TGCGCCAGCAGCCAAGTTGAAGGCAATCAGCCCCAGCATTTT.

This clone was counted many times. This rearrangement joins TRBV4-2 to TRBJ1-1; weak D call: TRBD1 (6 bases). Germline CDR1 reads LGHNA; CDR2 reads YNFKEQ. V lost 4 bases and J lost 1, with 22 bases in between. This CDR3 spans 18 amino acids. Here the CDR3 reads CASSRTIGQPTKNTEAFF. The CDR3 nucleotides read TGTGCCAGCAGCCGGACCATCGGACAGCCGACCAAGAACACTGAAGCTTTCTTT.

The chain has TRBV11-2 and TRBJ1-2, with 9 bases lining up with TRBD1. The CDR3 is 19 residues long. The germline gives CDR1 SGHAT, CDR2 FQNNGV. V lost 1 base, J lost 4 bases, and 16 bases stayed unmatched. CDR3 sequence: CASSLGEGQGGTGGYGYTF. As DNA, the CDR3 is TGTGCCAGCAGCTTAGGCGAGGGACAGGGCGGGACCGGTGGCTATGGCTACACCTTC.

This clone appeared a few times. The V and J genes are TRBV27 and TRBJ1-5, with D unresolved. The CDR3 loop spans 18 amino acids. Germline CDR1 is MNHEY and CDR2 is SMNVEV (reference sequence). Trimming took 6 bases from V and 2 from J, leaving 23 bases between them. As DNA, the CDR3 is TGTGCCAGCAGCCGCCGGGCCGAGACCCTTGCGGGCAATCAGCCCCAGCATTTT. Encoded protein: CASSRRAETLAGNQPQHF.

This clone has only one observation. V and J are TRBV27 and TRBJ1-2, with 8 bases fitting TRBD1. CDR1 and CDR2 (germline): MNHEY, SMNVEV (reference sequence). The CDR3 runs 17 residues. V dropped 3 bases and J dropped 3; count of bases not matched to a gene: 12. In DNA form, the CDR3 reads TGTGCCAGCAGTTTTATAGGACAGGGTAATGGTTACTATGGCTACACCTTC. The encoded protein is CASSFIGQGNGYYGYTF.

The chain carries TRBV6-4 and TRBJ2-1; 8 nucleotides line up with TRBD2. Germline V gene data show CDR1 as MRHNA and CDR2 as SNTAGT. V was clipped by 3 bases and J by 2 bases; unmatched bases: 0. There are 14 residues in the CDR3. The CDR3 DNA is TGTGCCAGCAGTGAGGGACTAGCCTACAATGAGCAGTTCTTC. The encoded protein is CASSEGLAYNEQFF.

This chain connects TRBV4-1 to TRBJ2-7, with 13 bases identical to TRBD2. Germline trimming cut 2 bases from V and 1 base from J; bases unmatched to any gene: 11. Looked up from germline, CDR1 is MGHRA and CDR2 is YSYEKL. This CDR3 is built from 19 residues. CDR3: CASSQRTSGSYTGSYEQYF. CDR3 coding DNA: TGCGCCAGCAGCCAACGGACTAGCGGGAGCTACACAGGTTCCTACGAGCAGTACTTC.

V usage is TRBV7-6 and J usage is TRBJ1-1; no definite D call. CDR1 SGHVS and CDR2 FNYEAQ come from the germline V gene. V shed 4 bases and J shed 1 base, with 10 bases lying between them. The CDR3 covers 14 residues. CDR3 loop: CASSSGLRNTEAFF. The DNA of the CDR3 is TGTGCCAGCAGCTCTGGTTTACGGAACACTGAAGCTTTCTTT.